What follows describes a single TCR beta chain. These data are taken from a study of blood T cells in healthy people across ages. The second PCR ran roughly 6 to 11 cycles with a sample-barcoded 5' primer and J-beta primers. MiXCR, applied by TCRdb to the 5' RACE reads, yields one record per CDR3 protein. Of approximately 960,000 distinct CDR3 sequences in the sample, just under 30% were seen once. This sample also appeared in a second study, on T cells of mothers and their children. From that paper: Samples were provided by three healthy Caucasian mothers and their six children. With unrelated pairs as the comparison, related mother-child pairs had a slightly higher overlap that was not significant.

This TCR was recovered from a woman aged 40 to 50 in good health. The sequenced sample was blood.

The CDR3 nucleotides read TGTGCCAGCAGCTTAGGGGTCGGGGAGACCCAGTTCTTC. Its translation: CASSLGVGETQFF. The J gene is TRBJ2-1, the V gene TRBV7-9; D is perhaps TRBD2 (5 bases). V was cut by 1 base and J by 13 bases, with 14 bases left in between. The germline gives CDR1 SEHNR, CDR2 FQNEAQ (reference sequence). The CDR3 sequence is 13 residues long.